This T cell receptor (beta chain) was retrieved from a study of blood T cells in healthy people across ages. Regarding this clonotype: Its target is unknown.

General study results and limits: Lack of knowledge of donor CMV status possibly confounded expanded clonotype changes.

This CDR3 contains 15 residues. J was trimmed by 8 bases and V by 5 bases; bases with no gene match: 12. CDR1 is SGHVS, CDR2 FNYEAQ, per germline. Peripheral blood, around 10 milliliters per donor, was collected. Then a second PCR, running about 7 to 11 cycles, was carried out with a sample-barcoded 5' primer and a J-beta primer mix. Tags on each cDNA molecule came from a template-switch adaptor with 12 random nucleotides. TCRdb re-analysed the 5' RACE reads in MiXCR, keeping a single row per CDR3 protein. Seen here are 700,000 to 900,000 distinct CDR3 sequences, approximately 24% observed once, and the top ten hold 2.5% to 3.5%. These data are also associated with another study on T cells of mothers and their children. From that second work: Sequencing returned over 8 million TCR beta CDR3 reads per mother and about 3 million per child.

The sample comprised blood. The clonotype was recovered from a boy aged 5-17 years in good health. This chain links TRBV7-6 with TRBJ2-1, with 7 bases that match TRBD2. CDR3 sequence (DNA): TGTGCCAGCAGCCCAAGGACTAGACTAGGCGATGAGCAGTTCTTC. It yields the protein CASSPRTRLGDEQFF.